The following is a TCR beta chain sequence with its context. Its target is unknown. It was via CD45RO/CCR7/CD25/CD127/CD95/CD27 that CD4+ naive, central memory, regulatory and stem cell-like memory cells were sorted. These data are taken from a study of beta chain features in type 1 diabetes. General observations from the study: Insertions were fewer and deletions more numerous at VDJ junctions in type 1 diabetes patients.

Expressed TCRB transcripts were sequenced because the entire RNA isolate underwent reverse transcription. TCRdb keeps only in-frame clones here, not all; method: immunoSEQ multiplex PCR. The sample lists more than 300,000 clones, roughly 16% occurring once. The CDR3 length is 15 residues. CDR1 is SGHNT, CDR2 YYREEE, per germline (reference sequence). The V and J ends lost 0 bases and 5 bases respectively, with 13 bases between them. Material for sequencing was naive CD4+ T cells from blood. This sequence was found in a woman younger than 35 in good health. The chain couples TRBV5-4 to TRBJ2-3; possible D gene TRBD2, 5 bases. CDR3 nucleotide sequence: TGTGCCAGCAGCTTGGCGCCCACGGGGAGAGATACGCAGTATTTT. It translates to CASSLAPTGRDTQYF.